This T cell receptor beta chain was recovered during a study of T cell repertoires in cytomegalovirus infection. Study summary: Indications came from public TCR beta signatures; they pointed to CMV infection and to a matching HLA type. General study results and limits: Dominating the ex vivo response were TCR beta clonotypes that were CMV-specific and HLA-C-restricted.

This clonotype was picked up many times. What it binds is not known. TCRdb re-derived calls from the reads in MiXCR, one entry per CDR3 protein. This sample has about 300,000 distinct CDR3 sequences; 8% to 10% occur once, and the top ten carry approximately 2.4%. This TCR derives from a human donor in good health (CMV status not recorded). Some clones in this sample may be carry-over from other donors' samples. The sample was PBMCs.

CDR3 loop: CASSSGTGGVFNQPQHF. CDR3 nucleotide sequence: TGTGCCAGCAGTTCCGGGACAGGAGGCGTTTTCAATCAGCCCCAGCATTTT. This chain connects TRBV28 to TRBJ1-5, with 8 bases that match TRBD1. The CDR3 extends over 17 amino acids. Trimming took 4 bases from V and 3 from J; bases not matched to a gene: 11. Germline-derived CDR1 and CDR2 are MDHEN and SYDVKM.